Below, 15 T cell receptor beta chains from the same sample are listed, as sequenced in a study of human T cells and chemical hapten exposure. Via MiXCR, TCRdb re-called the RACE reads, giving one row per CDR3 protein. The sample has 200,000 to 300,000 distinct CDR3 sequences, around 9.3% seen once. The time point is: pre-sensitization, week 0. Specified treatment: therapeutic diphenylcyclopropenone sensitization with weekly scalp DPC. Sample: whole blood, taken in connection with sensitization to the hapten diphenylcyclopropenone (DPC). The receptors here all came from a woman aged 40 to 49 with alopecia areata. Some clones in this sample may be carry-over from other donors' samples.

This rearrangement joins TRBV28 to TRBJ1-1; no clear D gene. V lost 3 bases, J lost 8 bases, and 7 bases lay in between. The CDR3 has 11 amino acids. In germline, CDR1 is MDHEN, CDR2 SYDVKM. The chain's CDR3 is CASSLSREAFF. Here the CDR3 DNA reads TGTGCCAGCAGTTTGTCCAGGGAAGCTTTCTTT.

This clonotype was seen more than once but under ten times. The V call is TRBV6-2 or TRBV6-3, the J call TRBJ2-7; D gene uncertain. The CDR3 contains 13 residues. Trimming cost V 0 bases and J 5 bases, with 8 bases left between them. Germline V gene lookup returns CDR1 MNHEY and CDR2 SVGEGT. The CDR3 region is CASSYSFPNEQYF. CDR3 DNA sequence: TGTGCCAGCAGTTACTCGTTCCCCAACGAGCAGTACTTC.

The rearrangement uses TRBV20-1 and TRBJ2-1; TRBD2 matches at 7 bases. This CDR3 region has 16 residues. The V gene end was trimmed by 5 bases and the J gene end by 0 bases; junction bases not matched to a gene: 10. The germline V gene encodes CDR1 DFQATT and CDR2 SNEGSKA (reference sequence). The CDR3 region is CSAPQLAPSSYNEQFF. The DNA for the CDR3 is TGCAGTGCTCCCCAACTAGCGCCGAGCTCCTACAATGAGCAGTTCTTC.

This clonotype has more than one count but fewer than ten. CDR3 loop: CASSQEQGRGGEQYF. DNA of the CDR3: TGCGCCAGCAGCCAAGAGCAGGGCAGGGGTGGAGAGCAGTACTTC. The chain uses TRBV4-3 and TRBJ2-7; a possible D gene is TRBD1 (6 bases). CDR1 and CDR2 from the germline V gene are LGHNA and YSLEER. V dropped 0 bases and J dropped 7 bases, with 16 bases sitting between them. The CDR3 has 15 amino acids.

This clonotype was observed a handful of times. The DNA of the CDR3 is TGTGCCAGCAGCCTCGGTGCCGGGACCGGGGAGCTGTTTTTT. This codes for CASSLGAGTGELFF. The chain uses TRBV12-3 or TRBV12-4 and TRBJ2-2, with no clear D. The CDR3 is made up of 14 amino acids. The germline V and J ends were trimmed by 6 bases and 5 bases, with 13 bases remaining between them.

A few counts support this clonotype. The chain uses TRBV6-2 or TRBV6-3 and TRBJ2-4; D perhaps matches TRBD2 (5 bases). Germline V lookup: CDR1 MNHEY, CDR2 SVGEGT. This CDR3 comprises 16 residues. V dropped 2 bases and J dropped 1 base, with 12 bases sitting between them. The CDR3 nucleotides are TGTGCCAGCAGTTACCCGCCGAGGGATGCCAAAAACATTCAGTACTTC. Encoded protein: CASSYPPRDAKNIQYF.

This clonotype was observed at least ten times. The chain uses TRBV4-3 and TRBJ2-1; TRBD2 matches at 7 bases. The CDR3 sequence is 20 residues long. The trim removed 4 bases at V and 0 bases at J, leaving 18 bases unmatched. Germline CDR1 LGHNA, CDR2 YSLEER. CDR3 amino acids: CASSPNNPLLAESSYNEQFF. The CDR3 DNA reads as TGCGCCAGCAGCCCTAATAACCCCCTTCTAGCGGAGAGCTCCTACAATGAGCAGTTCTTC.

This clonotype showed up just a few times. DNA for the CDR3: TGTGCCAGCACCATTGGACTAGCGGGAGTCGAGCAGTACTTC. Its protein product is CASTIGLAGVEQYF. V and J are TRBV6-2 or TRBV6-3 and TRBJ2-7, with 13 bases aligning to TRBD2. The CDR3 consists of 14 residues. Germline assignment: CDR1 MNHEY and CDR2 SVGEGT. Trimming cost V 7 bases and J 6 bases; bases outside gene matches: 6.

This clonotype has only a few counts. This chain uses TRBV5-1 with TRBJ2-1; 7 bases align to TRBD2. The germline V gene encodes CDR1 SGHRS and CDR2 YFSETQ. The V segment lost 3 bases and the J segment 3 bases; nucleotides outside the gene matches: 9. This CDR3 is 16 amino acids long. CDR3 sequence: CASSSLGGGLYNEQFF. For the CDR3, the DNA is TGCGCCAGCAGCTCCCTGGGGGGAGGGCTCTACAATGAGCAGTTCTTC.

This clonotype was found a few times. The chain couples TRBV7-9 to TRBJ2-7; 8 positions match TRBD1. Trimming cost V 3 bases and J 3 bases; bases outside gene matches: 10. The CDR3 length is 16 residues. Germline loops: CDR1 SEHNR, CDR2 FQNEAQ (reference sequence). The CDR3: CASSFHLTGVGYEQYF. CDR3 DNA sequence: TGTGCCAGCAGCTTCCATCTGACAGGGGTCGGCTACGAGCAGTACTTC.

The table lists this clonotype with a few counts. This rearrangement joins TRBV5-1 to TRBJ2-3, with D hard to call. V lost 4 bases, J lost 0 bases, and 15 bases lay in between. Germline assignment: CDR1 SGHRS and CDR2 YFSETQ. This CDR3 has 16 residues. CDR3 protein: CASSRGPDPSTDTQYF. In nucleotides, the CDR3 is TGCGCCAGCAGCCGCGGACCGGACCCTAGCACAGATACGCAGTATTTT.

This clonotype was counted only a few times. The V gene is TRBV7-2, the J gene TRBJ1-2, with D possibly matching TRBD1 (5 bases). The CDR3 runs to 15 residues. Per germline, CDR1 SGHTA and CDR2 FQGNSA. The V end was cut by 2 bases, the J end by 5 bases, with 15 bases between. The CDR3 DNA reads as TGTGCCAGCAGCTTAACACCAGGGAACGCTTATGGCTACACCTTC. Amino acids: CASSLTPGNAYGYTF.

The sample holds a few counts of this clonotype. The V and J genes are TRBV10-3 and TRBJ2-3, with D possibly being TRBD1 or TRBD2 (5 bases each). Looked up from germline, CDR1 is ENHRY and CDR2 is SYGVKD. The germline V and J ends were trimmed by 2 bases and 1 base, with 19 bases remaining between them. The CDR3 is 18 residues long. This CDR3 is CAISETIGTGDRTDTQYF. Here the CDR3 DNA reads TGTGCCATCAGTGAGACAATAGGAACCGGGGACCGCACAGATACGCAGTATTTT.

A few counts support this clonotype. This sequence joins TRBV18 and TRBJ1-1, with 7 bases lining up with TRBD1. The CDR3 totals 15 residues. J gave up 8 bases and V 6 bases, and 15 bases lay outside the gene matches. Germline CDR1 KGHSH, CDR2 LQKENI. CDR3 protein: CASSSNRGDGTEAFF. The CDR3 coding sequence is TGTGCCAGCTCGTCCAACAGGGGCGATGGGACCGAAGCTTTCTTT.

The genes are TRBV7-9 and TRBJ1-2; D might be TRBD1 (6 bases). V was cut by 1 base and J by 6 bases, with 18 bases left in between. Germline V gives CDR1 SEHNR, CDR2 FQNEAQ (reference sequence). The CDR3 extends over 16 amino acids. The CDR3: CASSLGRSGEVDGYTF. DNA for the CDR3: TGTGCCAGCAGCTTAGGGCGGTCAGGGGAAGTTGATGGCTACACCTTC.